These 8 T cell receptor beta chains originate from one sample sequenced in a study of blood T cell repertoires in COVID-19. Using immunoSEQ multiplex PCR, the repertoire was profiled, and TCRdb retains in-frame clones only, with some absent. The sample yields around 440,000 clones, about 91% seen once. Sequenced material: peripheral blood. The receptors were sampled from a woman between 45 and 65 years old with COVID-19, enrolled during active disease.

CDR3 amino acids: CASSKLGAGTCSEEQYF. The DNA for the CDR3 is TGTGCCAGCAGCAAACTGGGAGCGGGGACCTGCTCGGAAGAGCAGTACTTC. This chain connects TRBV21-1 to TRBJ2-7; the table's D call TRBD2 went unverified against the DNA. TRBV21-1 is listed as a pseudogene. The CDR3 covers 17 residues.

This clone was picked up a small number of times. The chain is built from TRBV10-3 and TRBJ1-3; D call uncertain. The CDR3 totals 15 residues. Trimming removed 0 bases from V and 0 bases from J, with 6 bases in between. Germline values: CDR1 ENHRY, CDR2 SYGVKD. CDR3 residues: CAISESGVSGNTIYF. Here the CDR3 DNA reads TGTGCCATCAGTGAGTCCGGGGTCTCTGGAAACACCATATATTTT.

The chain combines TRBV27 with TRBJ1-5; no firm D call. This CDR3 spans 15 amino acids. Germline V gene lookup returns CDR1 MNHEY and CDR2 SMNVEV (reference sequence). The V and J ends lost 1 base and 0 bases respectively, with 7 bases between them. CDR3 loop: CASSLYTPSNQPQHF. CDR3 DNA: TGTGCCAGCAGTTTATACACACCTAGCAATCAGCCCCAGCATTTT.

J is TRBJ2-1 and V is TRBV2; TRBD1 is a possible D gene (6 bases). V was cut by 7 bases and J by 4 bases, with 11 bases left in between. The CDR3 covers 13 residues. Germline-derived CDR1 and CDR2 are SNHLY and FYNNEI. The CDR3 protein is CASTLDSYNEQFF. The CDR3 coding sequence is TGTGCCAGCACTCTGGACAGTTACAATGAGCAGTTCTTC.

The genes are TRBV19 and TRBJ2-7; 10 bases line up with TRBD1. Per the germline V gene, CDR1 is LNHDA and CDR2 is SQIVND (reference sequence). CDR3 length: 17 amino acids. Trimming removed 3 bases from V and 2 bases from J; junction bases left unmatched: 10. Written as DNA, the CDR3 is TGTGCCAGTAGTATGTTCGGGGGGACAGGGGAGGCCTACGAGCAGTACTTC. Its translation is CASSMFGGTGEAYEQYF.

The chain recombines TRBV7-2 with TRBJ2-7; D might be TRBD1 (6 bases). Germline lookup yields CDR1 SGHTA and CDR2 FQGNSA. This CDR3 spans 15 amino acids. V lost 1 base and J lost 4, with 14 bases in between. DNA for the CDR3: TGTGCCAGCAGCTTAGGGGCAGGGGCATCATACGAGCAGTACTTC. This translates into CASSLGAGASYEQYF.

The chain is built from TRBV11-3 and TRBJ2-1; 9 bases agree with TRBD2. The germline gives CDR1 SGHNT, CDR2 YENEEA. V shed 5 bases and J 3 bases; nucleotides not matched to a gene: 8. The CDR3 sequence is 16 residues long. The CDR3 spells CASSRVSGGLYNEQFF. The CDR3 nucleotides are TGTGCCAGCAGCCGCGTTAGCGGGGGTCTCTACAATGAGCAGTTCTTC.

V gene TRBV12-3 or TRBV12-4 combines with J gene TRBJ1-2; no definite D call. The V end lost 6 bases, the J end lost 0 bases, and 8 bases lay between the germline ends. This CDR3 comprises 13 residues. The CDR3: CASSQAPNYGYTF. The CDR3, as DNA: TGTGCCAGCAGCCAGGCTCCTAACTATGGCTACACCTTC.